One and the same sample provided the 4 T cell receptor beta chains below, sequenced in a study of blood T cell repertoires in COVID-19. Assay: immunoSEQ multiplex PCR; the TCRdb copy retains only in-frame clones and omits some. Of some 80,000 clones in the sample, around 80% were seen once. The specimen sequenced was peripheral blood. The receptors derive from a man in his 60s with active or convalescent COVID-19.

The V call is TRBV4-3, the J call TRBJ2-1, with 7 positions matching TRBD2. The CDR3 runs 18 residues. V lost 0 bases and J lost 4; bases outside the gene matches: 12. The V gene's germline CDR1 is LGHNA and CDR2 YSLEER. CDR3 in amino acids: CASSQDFLGGGIYNEQFF. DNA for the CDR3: TGCGCCAGCAGCCAAGATTTCCTTGGGGGGGGGATATACAATGAGCAGTTCTTC.

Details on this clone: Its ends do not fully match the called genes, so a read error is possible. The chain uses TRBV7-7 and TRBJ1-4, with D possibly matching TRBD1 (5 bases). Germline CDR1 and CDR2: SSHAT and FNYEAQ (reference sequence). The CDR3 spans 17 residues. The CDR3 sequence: CASSSGRGIHTNEKLFF. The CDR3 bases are TGTGCTAGCAGCTCCGGGCGGGGGATTCATACTAATGAAAAACTGTTTTTT.

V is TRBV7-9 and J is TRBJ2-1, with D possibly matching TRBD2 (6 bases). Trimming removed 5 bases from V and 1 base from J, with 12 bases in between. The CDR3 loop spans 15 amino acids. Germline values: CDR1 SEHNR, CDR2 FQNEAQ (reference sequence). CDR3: CASSPGLKSYNEQFF. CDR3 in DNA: TGTGCCAGCAGCCCGGGACTGAAGTCCTACAATGAGCAGTTCTTC.

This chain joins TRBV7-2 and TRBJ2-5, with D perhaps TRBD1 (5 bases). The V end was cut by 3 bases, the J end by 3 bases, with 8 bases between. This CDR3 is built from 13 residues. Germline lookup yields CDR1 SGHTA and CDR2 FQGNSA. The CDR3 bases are TGTGCCAGCAGCTTCGGCAGGGAAGAGACCCAGTACTTC. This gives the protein CASSFGREETQYF.